The sequence of this T cell receptor (beta chain) was determined in a study of T cells in Graves' hyperthyroidism and ophthalmopathy. Each ophthalmopathy patient scored at least 3 on the Clinical Activity Score and at least 4 on NOSPECS grade, with duration under 3 months. Diagnosis relied on clinical symptoms, serum thyroxine and TRAb, thyroid ultrasound and orbital computed tomography. Each 10 ml fresh peripheral blood draw supplied the PBMCs. Study-level results: Most thyroid clonotypes with frequency above 0.001 were detected in blood.

This clonotype was observed a handful of times. Its matching antigen is unknown. TCR beta CDR3 regions were amplified from RNA. HTBI primers drove first-round RT-PCR of the TCR CDR3. TCRdb independently ran MiXCR on the multiplex PCR reads; one entry per CDR3 protein. The sample lists hundreds of thousands of distinct CDR3 sequences; approximately 15% were seen once. Sequencing input: blood. This clonotype was sampled from a man between 18 and 35 years old with Graves' ophthalmopathy.

CDR3 in amino acids: CASTPRDIQETQYF. CDR3 bases: TGTGCCAGCACCCCCCGGGACATCCAAGAGACCCAGTACTTC. The chain couples TRBV6-1 to TRBJ2-5; D is possibly TRBD1 (6 bases). CDR3 length equals 14 residues. Deletions cut 7 bases from V and 1 base from J, with 13 bases between. CDR1 is MNHNS and CDR2 is SASEGT in the germline V gene.